Below, one TCR beta chain is given with its context. Its specificity is not known. The library labeled individual cDNA molecules by adding unique molecular identifiers to them. TCRdb processed the RACE reads anew with MiXCR; each CDR3 protein has one entry. The data hold a few hundred thousand distinct CDR3 sequences, with about 6.9% observed a single time. The data are from a study of human T cells and chemical hapten exposure. Study-level background: Patients, mostly women, had alopecia areata, alopecia totalis or alopecia universalis.

Broader study findings: In the PT1 data, expanded TCR counts showed a positive correlation with patch test score.

The time point denotes: patch test 2, 6 weeks after DPC sensitization. The treatment denotes: therapeutic diphenylcyclopropenone sensitization with weekly scalp DPC. Sample: whole blood, taken in connection with sensitization to the hapten diphenylcyclopropenone (DPC). The clonotype was recovered from a woman younger than 30 with alopecia areata. Some clones in this sample may be carry-over from other donors' samples.

The CDR3 loop reads CASSVKEDTQYF. The DNA for the CDR3 is TGTGCCAGCAGCGTAAAGGAGGATACGCAGTATTTT. The rearrangement joins TRBV9 to TRBJ2-3; D remains ambiguous. The CDR3 runs 12 residues. From germline, CDR1 is SGDLS and CDR2 YYNGEE. Trimming cost V 1 base and J 6 bases, with 6 bases left between them. The variable domain in full, with the rest retrieved from reference TRBV9 and TRBJ2-3, is DSGVTQTPKHLITATGQRVTLRCSPRSGDLSVYWYQQSLDQGLQFLIQYYNGEERAKGNILERFSAQQFPDLHSELNLSSLELGDSALYFCASSVKEDTQYFGPGTRLTVL.